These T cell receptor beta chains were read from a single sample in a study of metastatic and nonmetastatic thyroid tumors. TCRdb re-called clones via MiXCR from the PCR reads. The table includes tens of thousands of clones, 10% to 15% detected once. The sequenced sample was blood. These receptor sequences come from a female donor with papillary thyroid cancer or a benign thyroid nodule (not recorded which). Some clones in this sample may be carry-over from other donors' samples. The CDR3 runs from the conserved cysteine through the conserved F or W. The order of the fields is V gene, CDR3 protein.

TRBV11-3,CASSPGGPNEQFF
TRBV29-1,CSVAGPSGQPQHF
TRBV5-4,CASSLAGVGEQYF
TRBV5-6,CASSLGQRGNTIYF
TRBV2,CALKGGGYRETQYF
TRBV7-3,CASSSHRSGEAFF
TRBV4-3,CASSQESGARNYEQYF
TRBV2,CASSGGVGYEQYF
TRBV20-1,CSARDTGSYHGYTF
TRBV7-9,CASSSQSDTQYF
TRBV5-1,CASGGGNTDTQYF
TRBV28,CATTPGLAGDTDTQYF
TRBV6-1,CASRTGREGLTDTRYF
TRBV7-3,CASSPSGTAGETQYF
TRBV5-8,CASSFVQPQHF
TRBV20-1,CSPGGGVQETQYF
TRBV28,CASSSSGRNIPQHF
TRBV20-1,CSARVGTSGRFSYEQYF
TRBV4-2,CASSESMDHGANVLTF
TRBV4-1,CASSPSGLVQPQHF
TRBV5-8,CASSSPSAGQETQYF
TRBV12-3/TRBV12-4,CASTPGLAVNTQYF
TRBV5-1,CASSGDRDRGYEQYF
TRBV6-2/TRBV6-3,CASSRDSYGYAF
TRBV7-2,CASSLGGEQPQHF
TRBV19,CASSIRRNSGANVLTF
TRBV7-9,CASSWMHITDTQYF
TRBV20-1,CSASGGGTNSGNTIYF
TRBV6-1,CASRGLASSYEQYF
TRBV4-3,CASSQDPGTCGLDTQYF
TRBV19,CASSMLAGSSDTQYF
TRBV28,CASRASGGPYNEQFF
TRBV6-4,CASSSGTSTGELFF
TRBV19,CASSTFSLSSTDTQYF
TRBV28,CASSLIVGGRTQHF
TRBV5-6,CASSPRSANSPLHF
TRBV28,CASSLAGRLAGAPWQFF
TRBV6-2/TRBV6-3,CASSWSGNQPQHF
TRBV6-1,CATRGSGYNEQFF
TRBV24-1,CATSDSVAGDVAEQYF
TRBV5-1,CASSLCSGRITDTQYF
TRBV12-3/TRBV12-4,CASGGGGGETQYF
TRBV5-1,CASSLFSGGYEQYF
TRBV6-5,CASSHSRQCSVSPLHF
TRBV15,CATSRTTNGGTEAFF
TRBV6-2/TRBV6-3,CASSYFRREQYF
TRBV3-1,CASNPSGGRTEAFF
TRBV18,CASSELGTGSNQPQHF
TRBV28,CASSFPSSGRDSTDTQYF
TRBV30,CAWVEDSNSPLHF
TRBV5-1,CASSLERQGVNGYTF
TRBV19,CASSIIGSQPQHF